A single sample gave rise to the 20 T cell receptor beta chains below, sequenced in a study of response to subunit inactivated influenza vaccine. TCRdb itself ran the RT-PCR reads through MiXCR, one entry per CDR3 protein. The data show under 850,000 distinct CDR3 sequences, roughly 18% seen once. This specimen consisted of PBMCs from blood, obtained 5 days after vaccination. Receptors were obtained from a man in his fifties who received an inactivated influenza vaccine.

This clonotype showed up just a few times. The chain links TRBV7-2 to TRBJ2-1, with 9 bases lining up with TRBD1. Losses at the gene ends were 5 bases for V and 7 bases for J; bases not matched to a gene: 6. The CDR3 contains 14 residues. CDR1 and CDR2 from the germline V gene are SGHTA and FQGNSA. CDR3 DNA: TGTGCCAGCAGCGGAGGACAGGGGCGGAATGAGCAGTTCTTC. Translated: CASSGGQGRNEQFF.

This clonotype was seen just once. V is TRBV7-7 and J is TRBJ2-5; TRBD2 matches 7 bases. Germline assignment: CDR1 SSHAT and CDR2 FNYEAQ (reference sequence). Trimming at V came to 5 bases and at J to 4 bases, leaving 13 bases not matched to a gene. The CDR3 is 16 amino acids. The CDR3 is CASSLFSGWLTETQYF. Written as DNA, the CDR3 is TGTGCCAGCAGCCTTTTTAGCGGGTGGTTGACAGAGACCCAGTACTTC.

This clonotype was counted only a few times. V and J are TRBV7-2 and TRBJ1-3, with D tentatively TRBD1 (6 bases). Trimming shortened V by 0 bases and J by 2 bases, and 11 bases separated the two germline ends. The CDR3 runs to 16 residues. Looked up from germline, CDR1 is SGHTA and CDR2 is FQGNSA. In DNA form, the CDR3 reads TGTGCCAGCAGCTTAGCGCCGACAGGAACTGGAAACACCATATATTTT. This gives the protein CASSLAPTGTGNTIYF.

This clonotype came up a few times. The genes are TRBV7-2 and TRBJ1-2, with no clear D. The CDR3 is 14 amino acids. V was clipped by 2 bases and J by 2 bases, with 9 bases between them. Germline-derived CDR1 and CDR2 are SGHTA and FQGNSA. The CDR3, as DNA: TGTGCCAGCAGCTTAAATTCGAAAAACTATGGCTACACCTTC. This sequence encodes CASSLNSKNYGYTF.

CDR3 DNA: TGCAGTGCTCCCAGGGGAGGGGCTGGCACAGATACGCAGTATTTT. Translated, it gives CSAPRGGAGTDTQYF. The rearrangement joins TRBV20-1 to TRBJ2-3; maybe TRBD2 (7 bases). The CDR3 loop spans 15 amino acids. The germline V gene encodes CDR1 DFQATT and CDR2 SNEGSKA (reference sequence). The V end was cut by 5 bases, the J end by 1 base, with 16 bases between.

The chain links TRBV25-1 to TRBJ2-1; no reliable D call. V lost 1 base, J lost 10 bases, and 5 bases lay in between. The CDR3 runs to 11 residues. CDR1 is MGHDK and CDR2 is SYGVNS in the germline V gene. The CDR3 here is CASSELKEQFF. CDR3 DNA: TGTGCCAGCAGTGAATTGAAGGAGCAGTTCTTC.

This chain joins TRBV29-1 and TRBJ1-1; D gene ambiguous. Between the trimmed V and J ends, which lost 4 bases and 0 bases, there was a span of 9 bases. The CDR3 runs to 13 residues. Per the germline V gene, CDR1 is SQVTM and CDR2 is ANQGSEA. Written as DNA, the CDR3 is TGCAGCGTTGTGTACCCTCTGAACACTGAAGCTTTCTTT. Protein: CSVVYPLNTEAFF.

This clonotype has a count of ten or more. This chain links TRBV20-1 with TRBJ1-1; D remains unclear. Germline values: CDR1 DFQATT, CDR2 SNEGSKA (reference sequence). Trimming removed 0 bases from V and 1 base from J, with 6 bases in between. This CDR3 has 13 residues. CDR3 amino acids: CSARDVRNTEAFF. As DNA, the CDR3 is TGCAGTGCTAGAGATGTCCGGAACACTGAAGCTTTCTTT.

This clonotype was seen repeatedly, ten times or more. The chain recombines TRBV29-1 with TRBJ2-3; D uncertain. The CDR3 covers 10 residues. V was clipped by 4 bases and J by 5 bases, with 4 bases between them. Germline values: CDR1 SQVTM, CDR2 ANQGSEA. DNA of the CDR3: TGCAGCGTTGCCCAAGATACGCAGTATTTT. Translation: CSVAQDTQYF.

This chain connects TRBV12-3 or TRBV12-4 to TRBJ2-1; TRBD1 aligns across 7 bases. With V trimmed by 4 bases and J by 2 bases, 5 bases remained unmatched. The CDR3 is made up of 15 amino acids. The CDR3 sequence is CASSYTGVAYNEQFF. In nucleotides, the CDR3 is TGTGCCAGCAGTTATACAGGGGTAGCCTACAATGAGCAGTTCTTC.

J is TRBJ1-4 and V is TRBV12-3 or TRBV12-4; D is undetermined. The CDR3 loop spans 14 amino acids. Trimming took 2 bases from V and 2 from J, leaving 6 bases between them. CDR3 in amino acids: CASSLRLTNEKLFF. CDR3 nucleotides: TGTGCCAGCAGTTTAAGGTTGACTAATGAAAAACTGTTTTTT.

This chain joins TRBV12-3 or TRBV12-4 and TRBJ2-2, with 9 bases lining up with TRBD2. The CDR3 extends over 15 amino acids. V was pared by 8 bases and J by 1 base, with 5 bases of the junction left unmatched. The CDR3 bases are TGTGCCAGCGGCCGACTAGCGGAGAACACCGGGGAGCTGTTTTTT. This sequence encodes CASGRLAENTGELFF.

The gene calls are TRBV24-1 and TRBJ2-1; 10 bases line up with TRBD2. V lost 2 bases to trimming and J lost 7 bases; unmatched junction nucleotides: 10. This CDR3 has 17 amino acids. Looked up from germline, CDR1 is KGHDR and CDR2 is SFDVKD. The CDR3 is CATSDSRGLAGANEQFF. CDR3 DNA sequence: TGTGCCACCAGTGATTCTAGGGGCCTAGCGGGAGCAAATGAGCAGTTCTTC.

The CDR3 protein is CASSFAASGLAGRTYEQYF. The CDR3 DNA is TGCGCCAGCAGCTTCGCTGCCTCGGGACTAGCGGGGCGGACCTACGAGCAGTACTTC. V gene TRBV5-1 combines with J gene TRBJ2-7; 13 nucleotides align to TRBD2. The germline V gene encodes CDR1 SGHRS and CDR2 YFSETQ. The V gene end was trimmed by 2 bases and the J gene end by 2 bases; junction bases not matched to a gene: 13. CDR3 length: 19 amino acids. Together with reference TRBV5-1 and TRBJ2-7, the CDR3 gives the full variable domain: KAGVTQTPRYLIKTRGQQVTLSCSPISGHRSVSWYQQTPGQGLQFLFEYFSETQRNKGNFPGRFSGRQFSNSRSEMNVSTLELGDSALYLCASSFAASGLAGRTYEQYFGPGTRLTVT.

This chain links TRBV6-2 or TRBV6-3 with TRBJ2-7; D is perhaps TRBD1 (5 bases). Germline assignment: CDR1 MNHEY and CDR2 SVGEGT. Trimming stripped 0 bases from V and 9 bases from J, with 12 bases between. The length of the CDR3 is 13 residues. The CDR3, as DNA: TGTGCCAGCAGTTACTCGAAACCAGACAGGCAGTACTTC. Its translation is CASSYSKPDRQYF.

About this clonotype itself: Since a much larger clone is just one base distant, this may be a read error. The rearrangement joins TRBV20-1 to TRBJ2-1; the match to TRBD2 covers 10 bases. CDR1 is DFQATT and CDR2 is SNEGSKA in the germline V gene (reference sequence). CDR3 length equals 15 residues. V shed 3 bases and J 6 bases; nucleotides not matched to a gene: 8. CDR3 residues: CSARSGRALSNEQFF. Here the CDR3 DNA reads TGCAGTGCTAGGAGCGGGAGGGCCTTGAGCAATGAGCAGTTCTTC.

This chain connects TRBV6-2 or TRBV6-3 to TRBJ2-3; maybe TRBD2 (6 bases). Between the trimmed V and J ends, which lost 0 bases and 2 bases, there was a span of 12 bases. The CDR3 is 16 residues long. CDR1 is MNHEY and CDR2 is SVGEGT in the germline V gene. CDR3 in amino acids: CASSYSTAGPTDTQYF. CDR3 nucleotide sequence: TGTGCCAGCAGTTACTCGACGGCGGGACCCACAGATACGCAGTATTTT.

This clonotype was counted only a few times. V and J are TRBV24-1 and TRBJ2-2, with a tentative D call TRBD2 (6 bases). V shed 1 base and J shed 1 base, with 12 bases lying between them. The V gene's germline CDR1 is KGHDR and CDR2 SFDVKD. The CDR3 has 17 amino acids. In DNA, the CDR3 is TGTGCCACCAGTGATTTTGGCGGGATGGGGAACACCGGGGAGCTGTTTTTT. Its translation is CATSDFGGMGNTGELFF.

The genes are TRBV15 and TRBJ1-5; D gene uncertain. V lost 0 bases to trimming and J lost 5 bases, with 11 bases between them. Germline V gene data show CDR1 as LNHNV and CDR2 as YYDKDF (reference sequence). The CDR3 is made up of 15 amino acids. This CDR3 reads CATSRDVRWDQPQHF. The CDR3 DNA reads as TGTGCCACCAGCAGAGACGTAAGGTGGGATCAGCCCCAGCATTTT.

The chain combines TRBV7-6 with TRBJ1-3; D gene ambiguous. This CDR3 region has 16 residues. Germline V gene lookup returns CDR1 SGHVS and CDR2 FNYEAQ. The germline V and J ends were trimmed by 3 bases and 2 bases, with 14 bases remaining between them. CDR3 loop: CASSLLGRPAGNTIYF. The CDR3 DNA follows: TGTGCCAGCAGCTTGTTAGGGCGGCCGGCTGGAAACACCATATATTTT.